This T cell receptor (beta chain) was documented in a study of TIL therapy for anti-PD-1-resistant metastatic lung cancer. The ends lost 3 bases at V and 4 bases at J; junction bases unmatched: 9. The V gene's germline CDR1 is SGHRS and CDR2 YFSETQ. The CDR3 consists of 16 residues. This clone has more than one count but fewer than ten. Sequencing used immunoSEQ v3. Measured with immunoSEQ multiplex PCR; TCRdb has only the in-frame clones, and not every one. The table lists some 60,000 clones, 70% to 75% of them singletons. As for time point: pre-treatment sample, taken before nivolumab and TIL therapy.

The chain combines TRBV5-1 with TRBJ1-1; 10 nucleotides agree with TRBD1. The sample was blood, taken at baseline. This sequence originates from a person aged 25 to 79 with non-small cell lung cancer. The CDR3: CASSYQTGGSGTEAFF. In DNA, the CDR3 is TGCGCCAGCAGCTACCAGACAGGGGGCAGCGGCACTGAAGCTTTCTTT. Full variable domain (remainder filled in from reference TRBV5-1 and TRBJ1-1): KAGVTQTPRYLIKTRGQQVTLSCSPISGHRSVSWYQQTPGQGLQFLFEYFSETQRNKGNFPGRFSGRQFSNSRSEMNVSTLELGDSALYLCASSYQTGGSGTEAFFGQGTRLTVV.